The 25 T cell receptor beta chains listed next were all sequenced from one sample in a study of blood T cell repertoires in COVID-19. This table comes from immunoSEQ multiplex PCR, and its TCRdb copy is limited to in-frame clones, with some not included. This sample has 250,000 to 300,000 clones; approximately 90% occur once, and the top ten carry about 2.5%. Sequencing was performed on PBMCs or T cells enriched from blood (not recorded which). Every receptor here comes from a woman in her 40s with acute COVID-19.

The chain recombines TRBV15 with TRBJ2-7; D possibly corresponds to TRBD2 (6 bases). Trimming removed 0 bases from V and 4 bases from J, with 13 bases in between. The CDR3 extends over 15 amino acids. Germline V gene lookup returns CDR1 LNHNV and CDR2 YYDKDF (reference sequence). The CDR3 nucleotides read TGTGCCACCAGCAGAGATCCGGGACTTACGTACGAGCAGTACTTC. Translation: CATSRDPGLTYEQYF.

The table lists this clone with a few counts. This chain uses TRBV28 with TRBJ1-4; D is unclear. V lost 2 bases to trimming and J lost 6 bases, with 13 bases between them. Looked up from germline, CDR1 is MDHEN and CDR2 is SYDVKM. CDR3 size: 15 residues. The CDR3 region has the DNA TGTGCCAGCAGTTTAGGAGGGCTTCGAGATGAAAAACTGTTTTTT. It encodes CASSLGGLRDEKLFF.

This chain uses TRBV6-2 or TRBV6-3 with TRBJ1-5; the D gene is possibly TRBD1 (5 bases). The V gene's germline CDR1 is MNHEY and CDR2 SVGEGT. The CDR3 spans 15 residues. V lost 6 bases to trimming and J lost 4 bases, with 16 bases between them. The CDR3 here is CASSIPGTANQPQHF. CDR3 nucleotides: TGTGCCAGCAGCATACCCGGGACTGCTAATCAGCCCCAGCATTTT.

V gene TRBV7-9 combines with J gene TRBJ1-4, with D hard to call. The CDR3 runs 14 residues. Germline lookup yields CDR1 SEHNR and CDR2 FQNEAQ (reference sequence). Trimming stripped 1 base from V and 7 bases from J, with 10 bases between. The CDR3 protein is CASSLVPGGEKLFF. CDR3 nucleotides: TGTGCCAGCAGCTTAGTACCCGGTGGTGAAAAACTGTTTTTT.

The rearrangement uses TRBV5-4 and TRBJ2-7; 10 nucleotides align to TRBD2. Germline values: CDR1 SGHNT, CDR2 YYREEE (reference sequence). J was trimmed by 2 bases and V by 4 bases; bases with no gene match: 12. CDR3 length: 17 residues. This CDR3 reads CASSPPGLAGATYEQYF. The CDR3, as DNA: TGTGCCAGCAGCCCGCCAGGGCTAGCGGGAGCCACCTACGAGCAGTACTTC.

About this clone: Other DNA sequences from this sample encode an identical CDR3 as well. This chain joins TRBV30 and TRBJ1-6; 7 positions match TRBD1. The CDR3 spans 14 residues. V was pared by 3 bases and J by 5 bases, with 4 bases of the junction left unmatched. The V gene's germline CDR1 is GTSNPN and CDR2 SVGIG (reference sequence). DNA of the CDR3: TGTGCCTGGAGCGCAGGGACAGATAATTCACCCCTCCACTTT. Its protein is CAWSAGTDNSPLHF.

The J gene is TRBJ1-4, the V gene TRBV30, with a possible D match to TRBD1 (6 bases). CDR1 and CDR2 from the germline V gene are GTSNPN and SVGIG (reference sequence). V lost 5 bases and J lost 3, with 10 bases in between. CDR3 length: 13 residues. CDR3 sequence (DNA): TGTGCCTGGGAAGGGGGGGCTAATGAAAAACTGTTTTTT. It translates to CAWEGGANEKLFF.

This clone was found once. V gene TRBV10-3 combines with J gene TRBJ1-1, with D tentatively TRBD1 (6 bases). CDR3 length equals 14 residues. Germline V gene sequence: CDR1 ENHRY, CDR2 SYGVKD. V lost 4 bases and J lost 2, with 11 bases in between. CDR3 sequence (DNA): TGTGCCATCAGTGTTAGGACAGAAAACACTGAAGCTTTCTTT. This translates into CAISVRTENTEAFF.

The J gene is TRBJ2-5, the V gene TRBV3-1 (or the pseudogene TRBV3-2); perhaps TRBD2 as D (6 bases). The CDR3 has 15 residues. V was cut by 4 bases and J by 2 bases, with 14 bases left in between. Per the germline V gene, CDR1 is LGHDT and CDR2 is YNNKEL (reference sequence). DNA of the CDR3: TGTGCCAGCAGCCCCCGGGAGCCTAAACAAGAGACCCAGTACTTC. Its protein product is CASSPREPKQETQYF.

The CDR3 coding sequence is TGTGCCAGCAGGTCGGGAAAGACCCAGTACTTC. This translates into CASRSGKTQYF. V and J are TRBV27 and TRBJ2-5; maybe TRBD2 (5 bases). The ends were cut back, 6 bases at V and 6 bases at J, with 8 bases in the middle. This CDR3 spans 11 amino acids. Germline-derived CDR1 and CDR2 are MNHEY and SMNVEV (reference sequence).

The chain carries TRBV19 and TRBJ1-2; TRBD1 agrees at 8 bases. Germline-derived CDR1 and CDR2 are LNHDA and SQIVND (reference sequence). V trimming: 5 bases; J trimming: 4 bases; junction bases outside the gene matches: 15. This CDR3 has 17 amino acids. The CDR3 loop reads CASSFPRTGPWGYGYTF. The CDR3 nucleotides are TGTGCCAGTAGTTTCCCCCGGACAGGGCCCTGGGGCTATGGCTACACCTTC.

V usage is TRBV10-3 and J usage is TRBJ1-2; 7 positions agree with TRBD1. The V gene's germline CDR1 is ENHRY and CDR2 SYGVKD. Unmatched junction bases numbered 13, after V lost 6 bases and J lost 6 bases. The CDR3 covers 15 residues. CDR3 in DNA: TGTGCCATCAGCGCCCTGACAGGGAATCGAGATGGCTACACCTTC. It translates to CAISALTGNRDGYTF.

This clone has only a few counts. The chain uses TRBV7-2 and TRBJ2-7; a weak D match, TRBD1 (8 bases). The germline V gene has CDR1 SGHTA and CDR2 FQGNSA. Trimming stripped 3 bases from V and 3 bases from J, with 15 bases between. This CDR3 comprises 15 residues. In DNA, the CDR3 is TGTGCCAGCAGCTTGGGGAGGGACAGGAACTACGAGCAGTACTTC. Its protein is CASSLGRDRNYEQYF.

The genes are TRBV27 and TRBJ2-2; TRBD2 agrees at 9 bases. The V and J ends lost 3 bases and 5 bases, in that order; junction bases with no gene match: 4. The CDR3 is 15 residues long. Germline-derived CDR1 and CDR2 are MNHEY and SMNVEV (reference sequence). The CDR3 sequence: CASSLSSGGTGELFF. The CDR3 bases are TGTGCCAGCAGTTTGTCGAGCGGGGGGACCGGGGAGCTGTTTTTT.

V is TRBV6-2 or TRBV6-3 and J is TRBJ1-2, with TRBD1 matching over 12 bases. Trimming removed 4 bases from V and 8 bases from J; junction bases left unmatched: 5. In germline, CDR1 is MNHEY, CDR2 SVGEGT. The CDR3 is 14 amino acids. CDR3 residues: CASSFLGQGAGYTF. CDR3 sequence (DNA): TGTGCCAGCAGTTTCTTGGGACAGGGGGCCGGCTACACCTTC.

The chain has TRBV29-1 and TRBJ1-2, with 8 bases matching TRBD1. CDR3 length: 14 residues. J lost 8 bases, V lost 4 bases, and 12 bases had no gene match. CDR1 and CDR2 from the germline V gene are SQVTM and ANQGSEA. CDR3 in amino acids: CSVVDRAMAGGYTF. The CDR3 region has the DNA TGCAGCGTTGTGGACAGGGCGATGGCGGGCGGCTACACCTTC.

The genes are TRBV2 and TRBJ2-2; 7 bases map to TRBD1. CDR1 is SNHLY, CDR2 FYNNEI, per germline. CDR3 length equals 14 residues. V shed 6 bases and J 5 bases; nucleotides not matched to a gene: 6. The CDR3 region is CASRGTGVTGELFF. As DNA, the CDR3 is TGTGCCAGCAGGGGAACAGGGGTTACCGGGGAGCTGTTTTTT.

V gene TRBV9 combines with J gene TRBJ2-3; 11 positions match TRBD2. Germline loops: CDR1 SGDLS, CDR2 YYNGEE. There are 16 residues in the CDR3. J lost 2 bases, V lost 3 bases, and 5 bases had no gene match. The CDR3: CASSEASGGTTDTQYF. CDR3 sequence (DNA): TGTGCCAGCAGCGAGGCTAGCGGGGGGACCACAGATACGCAGTATTTT.

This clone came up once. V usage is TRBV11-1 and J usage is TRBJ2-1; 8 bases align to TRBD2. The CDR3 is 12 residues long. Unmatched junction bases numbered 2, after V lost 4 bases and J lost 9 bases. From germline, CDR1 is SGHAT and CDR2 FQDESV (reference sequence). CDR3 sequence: CASSSTSGEQFF. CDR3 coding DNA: TGTGCCAGCAGCTCAACTAGCGGTGAGCAGTTCTTC.

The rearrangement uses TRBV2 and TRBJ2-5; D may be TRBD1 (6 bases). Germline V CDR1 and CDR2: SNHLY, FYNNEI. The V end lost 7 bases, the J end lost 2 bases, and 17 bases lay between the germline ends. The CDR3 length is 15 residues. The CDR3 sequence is CASTTRTVGQETQYF. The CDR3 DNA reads TGTGCCAGCACCACTCGGACAGTCGGGCAAGAGACCCAGTACTTC.

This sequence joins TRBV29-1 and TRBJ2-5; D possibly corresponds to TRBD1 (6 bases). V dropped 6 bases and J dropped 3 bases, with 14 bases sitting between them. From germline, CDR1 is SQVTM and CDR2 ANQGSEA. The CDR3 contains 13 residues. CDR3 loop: CSVRVPGEETQYF. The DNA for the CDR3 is TGCAGCGTCCGCGTCCCAGGGGAAGAGACCCAGTACTTC.

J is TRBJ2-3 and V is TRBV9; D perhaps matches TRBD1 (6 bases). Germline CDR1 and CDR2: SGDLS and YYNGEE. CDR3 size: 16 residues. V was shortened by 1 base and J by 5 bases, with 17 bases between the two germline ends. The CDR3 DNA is TGTGCCAGCAGCGTACAAATAGGGGGTTTTGGAGATACGCAGTATTTT. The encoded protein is CASSVQIGGFGDTQYF.

In DNA, the CDR3 is TGTGCCAGCAGCCTACTCGAGACCGGGGAGCTGTTTTTT. Its protein product is CASSLLETGELFF. V is TRBV9 and J is TRBJ2-2; D not resolved. The V end was cut by 4 bases, the J end by 5 bases, with 9 bases between. CDR3 size: 13 residues. CDR1 SGDLS and CDR2 YYNGEE come from the germline V gene.

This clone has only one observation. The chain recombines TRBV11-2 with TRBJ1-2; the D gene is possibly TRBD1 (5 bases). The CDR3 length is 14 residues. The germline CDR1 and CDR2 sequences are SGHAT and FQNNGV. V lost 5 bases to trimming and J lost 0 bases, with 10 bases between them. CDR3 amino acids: CASSALGANYGYTF. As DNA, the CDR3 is TGTGCCAGCAGCGCCCTAGGGGCTAACTATGGCTACACCTTC.

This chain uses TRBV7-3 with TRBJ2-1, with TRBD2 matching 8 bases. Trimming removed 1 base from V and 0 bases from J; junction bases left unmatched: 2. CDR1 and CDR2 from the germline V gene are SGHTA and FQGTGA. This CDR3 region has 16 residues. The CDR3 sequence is CASSLNGGDSYNEQFF. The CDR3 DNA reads TGTGCCAGCAGCTTAAACGGGGGGGACTCCTACAATGAGCAGTTCTTC.